This T cell receptor (beta chain) was identified in a study of response to subunit inactivated influenza vaccine (dated by TCRdb to 2016 to 2019). Concerning the study at large: The study used deep quantitative T cell receptor repertoire profiling to track responses to a trivalent subunit inactivated influenza vaccine. Paper-wide results and their limitations: The authors suggested that each seasonal influenza vaccination may recruit only a limited number of new T cells.

The sample holds a few counts of this clonotype. The antigen it recognizes is unknown. Per-base quality was not reported, and no clone a single base away is much larger than it. Library preparation was by RT-PCR. TCRdb names Illumina HiSeq 2500 as the instrument used. TCRdb passed the public sequencing reads through fastp at Q25 and MiXCR, retaining productive beta sequences. CDR3 protein sequences are deduplicated, and each keeps its most common genes and DNA. Here the sample has about 300,000 distinct CDR3 sequences; around a fifth occur a single time. About 10% of the sample belongs to the ten largest clones. The TCR originated in a man aged 50-75 years who received an inactivated influenza vaccine. Donor details come from another sample of the same person, matched by shared clones. Sequenced material: PBMCs from blood, taken around 22 months after vaccination.

The sequenced DNA is TGTGCCAGCAGCGGGACAGCCTCTGGAAACACCATATATTTT. This is translated as CASSGTASGNTIYF. The chain was built from TRBV6-1 and TRBJ1-3, with 7 middle bases fitting TRBD1. The CDR3 covers 14 residues, taking in both the cysteine and the phenylalanine. The read is trimmed to its CDR3 DNA, 42 bases read in frame from base 1. CDR1 and CDR2 are drawn from the germline V gene: MNHNS, SASEGT. Compared with germline, V lacks 6 bases and J lacks 0 bases; bases without a gene match: 2.